This T cell receptor beta chain originates from a study of cytomegalovirus exposure and HLA in healthy donors. Germline V CDR1 and CDR2: MGHRA, YSYEKL. V lost 3 bases and J lost 1, with 7 bases in between. CDR3 length: 14 amino acids. There are a few counts of this clone. The antigen is undetermined. The PCR contained 60 Vbeta and 13 Jbeta primers. The table came from immunoSEQ multiplex PCR; TCRdb's copy has only in-frame clones and leaves some out. Of approximately 27,000 clones in the sample, approximately 70% were seen once. General observations from the study: No immune exposure information besides CMV serostatus was available.

The rearrangement links TRBV4-1 to TRBJ1-5; D not resolved. The source is a woman aged 45 to 65 in good health and CMV-seronegative. The sequenced sample was PBMCs. The CDR3 bases are TGCGCCAGCAGCCACCATCAAAGCAATCAGCCCCAGCATTTT. Amino acids: CASSHHQSNQPQHF.